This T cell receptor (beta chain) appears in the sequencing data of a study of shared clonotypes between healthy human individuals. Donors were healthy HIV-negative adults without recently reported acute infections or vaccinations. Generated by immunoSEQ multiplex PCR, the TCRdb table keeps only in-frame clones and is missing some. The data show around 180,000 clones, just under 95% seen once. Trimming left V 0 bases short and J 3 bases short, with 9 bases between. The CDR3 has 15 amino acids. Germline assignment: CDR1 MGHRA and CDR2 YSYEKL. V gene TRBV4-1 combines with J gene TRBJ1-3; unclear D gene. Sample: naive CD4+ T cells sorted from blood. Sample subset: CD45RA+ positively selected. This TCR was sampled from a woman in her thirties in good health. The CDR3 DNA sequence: TGCGCCAGCAGCCAAGATCCCGGACGTGGAAACACCATATATTTT. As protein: CASSQDPGRGNTIYF.